A selection of T cell receptor beta chains follows, all from one sample in a study of human thymus T cells. Repertoires were generated with immunoSEQ multiplex PCR, while TCRdb's copy carries only in-frame clones and drops some. The data contain just over 45,000 clones, 85% to 95% of them singletons. The material sequenced was blood. The receptors were sampled from a girl less than two years old with a congenital heart defect but otherwise immunologically healthy. Each CDR3 is given with its conserved first and last residue. D genes are given only for firm matches. Part of the rows lack a size; the others show once, few, many or a class for expanded clones.

V gene	D gene	J gene	clone size	CDR3 protein	CDR3 DNA
TRBV14	NA	TRBJ2-1	NA	CASSPLLGRRNEQFF	TGTGCCAGCAGCCCCCTCCTGGGGAGGAGGAATGAGCAGTTCTTC
TRBV7-9	NA	TRBJ2-3	NA	CASSFGEQFTDTQYF	TGTGCCAGCAGCTTTGGAGAACAGTTCACAGATACGCAGTATTTT
TRBV7-2	TRBD2	TRBJ2-7	NA	CASSFASGSEEQYF	TGTGCCAGCAGCTTCGCTAGCGGGAGTGAAGAGCAGTACTTC
TRBV12-5	NA	TRBJ1-2	NA	CASGPQSPGMDYTF	TGTGCTAGTGGTCCCCAAAGCCCCGGGATGGACTACACCTTC
TRBV6-6	NA	TRBJ1-1	NA	CASSYLLLTDANEAFF	TGTGCCAGCAGCTACCTACTCTTGACAGACGCAAATGAAGCTTTCTTT
TRBV6-5	TRBD1	TRBJ2-5	NA	CASSYPDRETQYF	TGTGCCAGCAGTTACCCGGACAGGGAGACCCAGTACTTC
TRBV29-1	NA	TRBJ1-2	NA	CSDLCQREGYTF	TGCAGCGACCTTTGTCAAAGGGAAGGCTACACCTTC
TRBV18	NA	TRBJ2-5	NA	CASSRWREETQYF	TGTGCCTCCTCGAGGTGGAGAGAAGAGACCCAGTACTTC
TRBV2	NA	TRBJ1-5	NA	CASSELGIPLDPQHF	TGTGCCAGCAGTGAATTGGGCATCCCCCTGGACCCCCAGCATTTT
TRBV5-5	TRBD1	TRBJ2-7	NA	CASSLVRDRASTEQYF	TGTGCCAGCAGCTTGGTCCGGGACAGGGCTTCAACCGAGCAGTACTTC
TRBV2	NA	TRBJ2-7	NA	CASSVYTSSTSYEQYF	TGTGCCAGCAGTGTGTACACTAGTAGCACCTCTTACGAGCAGTACTTC
TRBV27	NA	TRBJ1-1	NA	CASSPLGAGREAFF	TGTGCCAGCAGCCCACTCGGGGCAGGTCGTGAAGCTTTCTTT
TRBV11-2	TRBD2	TRBJ2-7	NA	CASSSLWEGRGEQYF	TGTGCCAGCAGCTCCCTCTGGGAGGGGAGAGGCGAGCAGTACTTC
TRBV5-3	NA	TRBJ1-5	NA	CARNMGGFYNQPQHF	TGTGCCAGAAATATGGGGGGTTTCTACAATCAGCCCCAGCATTTT
TRBV9	NA	TRBJ2-2	NA	CASSVGGTGELFF	TGTGCCAGCAGCGTAGGAGGTACCGGGGAGCTGTTTTTT
TRBV7-9	TRBD2	TRBJ2-1	NA	CASSLMGLAGLYNEQFF	TGTGCCAGCAGCTTAATGGGACTAGCGGGGCTTTACAATGAGCAGTTCTTC
TRBV2	NA	TRBJ1-5	NA	CASSEAGQPQHF	TGTGCCAGCAGTGAAGCGGGGCAGCCCCAGCATTTT
TRBV4-3	NA	TRBJ2-3	NA	CASSHQLSSGRSTDTQYF	TGCGCCAGCAGCCACCAACTTTCGAGCGGGCGGAGCACAGATACGCAGTATTTT
TRBV5-6	NA	TRBJ2-5	medium-sized	CASSLEFQETQYF	TGTGCCAGCAGCTTAGAGTTCCAAGAGACCCAGTACTTC
TRBV29-1	NA	TRBJ2-3	NA	CSVESPIGDTQYF	TGCAGCGTTGAAAGTCCGATTGGGGATACGCAGTATTTT
TRBV28	NA	TRBJ2-5	NA	CASSFQTGREYF	TGTGCCAGCAGTTTTCAGACCGGACGGGAATACTTC
TRBV7-9	TRBD2	TRBJ2-3	NA	CASSPLRQREMFLDTQYF	TGTGCCAGCAGCCCCCTGAGGCAGCGGGAGATGTTCTTAGATACGCAGTATTTT
TRBV19	TRBD2	TRBJ2-1	NA	CASSKLPPSGLESIEQFF	TGTGCCAGTAGTAAGCTACCCCCCTCCGGACTAGAGTCTATTGAGCAGTTCTTC
TRBV9	TRBD2	TRBJ2-3	NA	CASSVGTSADTQYF	TGTGCCAGCAGCGTAGGGACTAGCGCAGATACGCAGTATTTT
TRBV7-2	NA	TRBJ2-1	NA	CASSLGTGLSYNEQFF	TGTGCCAGCAGCTTAGGTACGGGACTCTCCTACAATGAGCAGTTCTTC
TRBV19	TRBD1	TRBJ1-2	NA	CASSLGTRGPYGYTF	TGTGCCAGTAGTTTAGGCACCAGGGGGCCCTATGGCTACACCTTC
TRBV2	NA	TRBJ2-6	NA	CASSGVSGGANVLTF	TGTGCCAGCAGTGGCGTTTCGGGTGGGGCCAACGTCCTGACTTTC
TRBV6-5	TRBD2	TRBJ2-1	once	CASSGTRHNEQFF	TGTGCCAGCAGCGGGACTAGACACAATGAGCAGTTCTTC
TRBV11-2	NA	TRBJ2-2	NA	CASSLRGTGELFF	TGTGCCAGCAGCTTACGGGGTACCGGGGAGCTGTTTTTT
TRBV18	NA	TRBJ2-1	NA	CASSPRGENEQFF	TGTGCCAGCTCACCAAGGGGTGAGAATGAGCAGTTCTTC
TRBV7-2	NA	TRBJ2-7	NA	CASRSWPGSYEQYF	TGTGCCAGCAGATCTTGGCCAGGATCCTACGAGCAGTACTTC
TRBV19	TRBD2	TRBJ2-1	NA	CASNRGGYYNEQFF	TGTGCCAGTAATAGGGGAGGGTACTACAATGAGCAGTTCTTC
TRBV27	NA	TRBJ1-2	once	CASSLSDPGYYGYTF	TGTGCCAGCAGTTTATCCGACCCCGGGTACTATGGCTACACCTTC
TRBV7-9	TRBD1	TRBJ1-5	NA	CASSAATGGVDQPQHF	TGTGCCAGCAGCGCAGCCACAGGGGGCGTTGATCAGCCCCAGCATTTT
TRBV28	NA	TRBJ1-1	NA	CACIAGGSTEAFF	TGTGCCTGTATTGCCGGGGGGTCCACTGAAGCTTTCTTT
TRBV2	TRBD1	TRBJ1-2	once	CASATGDSKRTERLSYGYTF	TGTGCCAGCGCAACAGGGGATTCTAAACGGACTGAGAGGTTAAGTTATGGCTACACCTTC
TRBV10-3	TRBD1	TRBJ2-3	NA	CAISAKHRGPTDTQYF	TGTGCCATCAGTGCCAAGCACAGGGGTCCCACAGATACGCAGTATTTT
TRBV28	NA	TRBJ1-3	NA	CASSTRKTGNTIYF	TGTGCCAGCAGCACACGAAAGACTGGAAACACCATATATTTT
TRBV10-2	NA	TRBJ2-7	NA	CASSDYYEQYF	TGCGCCAGCTCGGACTACTACGAGCAGTACTTC
TRBV28	TRBD1	TRBJ1-1	NA	CASSGGQPNTEAFF	TGTGCCAGCAGTGGGGGACAGCCGAACACTGAAGCTTTCTTT
TRBV27	TRBD2	TRBJ2-7	NA	CASSLGGSRTYEQYF	TGTGCCAGCAGTTTGGGCGGGAGTAGGACCTACGAGCAGTACTTC
TRBV27	NA	TRBJ1-2	NA	CASSLSQGDGYTF	TGTGCCAGCAGTTTATCACAGGGCGATGGCTACACCTTC
TRBV4-1	TRBD1	TRBJ1-1	once	CASSQEKRQGLTEAFF	TGCGCCAGCAGCCAGGAAAAGAGACAGGGCTTGACTGAAGCTTTCTTT
TRBV2	NA	TRBJ1-1	NA	CASSERSVLNTEAFF	TGTGCCAGCAGTGAACGGTCCGTCTTGAACACTGAAGCTTTCTTT
TRBV19	NA	TRBJ1-4	NA	CATYNEKLFF	TGTGCCACCTATAATGAAAAACTGTTTTTT
TRBV6-1	NA	TRBJ1-2	NA	CASYWEGMTF	TGTGCCAGCTACTGGGAGGGAATGACCTTC
TRBV28	TRBD1	TRBJ1-5	NA	CASSWDRGTLRPQHF	TGTGCCAGCAGCTGGGACAGGGGGACCCTTCGGCCCCAGCATTTT
TRBV7-9	NA	TRBJ2-6	few	CASSLAQDSGIVLTF	TGTGCCAGCAGCTTAGCCCAGGACAGCGGGATCGTCCTGACTTTC
TRBV12-1	NA	TRBJ2-7	once	CASSFAGGEQYF	TGTGCCAGCAGCTTTGCAGGGGGCGAGCAGTACTTC
TRBV28	NA	TRBJ1-2	NA	CASSKAGGGYTF	TGTGCCAGCAGTAAAGCTGGTGGGGGCTACACCTTC
TRBV30	NA	TRBJ1-5	NA	CAWSVGMGGNQPQHF	TGTGCCTGGAGTGTCGGTATGGGGGGCAATCAGCCCCAGCATTTT
TRBV28	NA	TRBJ2-7	NA	CASSLGQFYYEQYF	TGTGCCAGCAGTTTAGGGCAGTTCTACTACGAGCAGTACTTC
TRBV28	TRBD2	TRBJ2-2	NA	CASSITSGSGTGELFF	TGTGCCAGCAGTATTACTAGCGGGAGTGGGACCGGGGAGCTGTTTTTT
TRBV4-2	TRBD2	TRBJ2-2	NA	CASSQEGRKREGLEFF	TGTGCCAGCAGCCAAGAGGGACGGAAGCGGGAGGGCCTCGAATTTTTT
TRBV5-4	TRBD2	TRBJ2-5	NA	CASSLARIAGGFMEETQYF	TGTGCCAGCAGCTTGGCCCGTATAGCGGGAGGGTTCATGGAGGAGACCCAGTACTTC
TRBV19	NA	TRBJ1-5	NA	CASRTGGGQPQHF	TGTGCCAGTAGAACGGGGGGAGGACAGCCCCAGCATTTT
TRBV5-1	TRBD2	TRBJ2-1	NA	CASSSGTSSYNEQFF	TGCGCCAGCAGCTCCGGGACTAGCTCCTACAATGAGCAGTTCTTC
TRBV5-4	NA	TRBJ2-2	NA	CASSLAPHTGELFF	TGTGCCAGCAGCTTGGCCCCCCACACCGGGGAGCTGTTTTTT
TRBV29-1	NA	TRBJ1-1	NA	CSVGGWLNTEAFF	TGCAGCGTTGGGGGCTGGCTGAACACTGAAGCTTTCTTT
TRBV5-4	NA	TRBJ2-3	NA	CASSWPTGVSGSTDTQYF	TGTGCCAGCAGCTGGCCCACAGGGGTGAGCGGGAGCACAGATACGCAGTATTTT